This T cell receptor beta chain was recovered during a study of identical twins. Study-level findings and limits: Surplus twin overlap in beta out-of-frame sequences was less pronounced.

For this clonotype: Its antigen is not known.

This CDR3 contains 13 residues. Germline CDR1 is MNHEY and CDR2 is SVGAGI. V was pared by 3 bases and J by 3 bases, with 9 bases between. TCRdb reprocessed the 5' RACE reads with MiXCR, giving one entry per CDR3 protein. The sample shows 400,000 to 550,000 distinct CDR3 sequences, 24% of them seen only once. The same sample was also studied in work on T cells expressing NK-cell markers. That paper notes: In 5 or 6 donors, dominant NKG2C+ clonotypes were roughly 1.0-7.5% of CD8+ T cells.

The chain uses TRBV6-5 and TRBJ2-7; D is ambiguous. The sequencing input was CD4+ T cells sorted from blood. The receptor's source is a woman younger than 35 in good health. This chain's CDR3 is CASSYGPLYEQYF. Written as DNA, the CDR3 is TGTGCCAGCAGTTATGGACCTCTCTACGAGCAGTACTTC.